Following are 17 T cell receptor beta chains from one sample sequenced in a study of T cells after somatic rescue of genetic block. Produced via immunoSEQ multiplex PCR; TCRdb's table is partial and in-frame only. The data contain 80,000 to 100,000 clones, about 87% of them singletons. Sample: peripheral blood mononuclear cells (PBMCs). All receptors come from a young woman.

This clone is a singleton in its sample. The V call is TRBV12-5, the J call TRBJ2-2; D perhaps matches TRBD1 (6 bases). The length of the CDR3 is 14 residues. Trimming took off 5 bases at V and 13 bases at J, with 20 bases between the two ends. Per germline, CDR1 LGHNT and CDR2 FRNRAP. The CDR3 sequence is CASGNRDVLGSLFF. The CDR3 nucleotides read TGTGCTAGTGGTAACAGGGACGTCCTGGGGTCGCTGTTTTTT.

This clone was recorded only once. The chain recombines TRBV18 with TRBJ2-4, with 15 bases matching TRBD2. V was pared by 3 bases and J by 0 bases, with 9 bases of the junction left unmatched. The CDR3 runs to 20 residues. Germline V gives CDR1 KGHSH, CDR2 LQKENI. CDR3 nucleotides: TGTGCCAGCTCACCCGGACTAGCGGGAGGGACAGTACTAGCCAAAAACATTCAGTACTTC. The encoded protein is CASSPGLAGGTVLAKNIQYF.

This chain joins TRBV18 and TRBJ2-3; D unresolved. Trimming removed 3 bases from V and 5 bases from J, with 3 bases in between. The V gene's germline CDR1 is KGHSH and CDR2 LQKENI. This CDR3 has 11 amino acids. CDR3 sequence reads: CASSPKDTQYF. In DNA form, the CDR3 reads TGTGCCAGCTCACCGAAAGATACGCAGTATTTT.

The chain employs TRBV6-4 and TRBJ2-1; D is possibly TRBD1 (5 bases). The V end lost 2 bases, the J end lost 7 bases, and 30 bases lay between the germline ends. The CDR3 extends over 20 amino acids. CDR1 and CDR2 (germline): MRHNA, SNTAGT. CDR3 sequence reads: CASSDGGAPPVRSAWNEQFF. The DNA of the CDR3 is TGTGCCAGCAGTGACGGTGGGGCTCCACCCGTGCGGAGCGCGTGGAATGAGCAGTTCTTC.

V usage is TRBV5-1 and J usage is TRBJ2-1, with unresolved D. Germline-derived CDR1 and CDR2 are SGHRS and YFSETQ. With 7 bases removed from V and 5 bases from J, the gap between germline ends came to 7 bases. This CDR3 region has 11 residues. Here the CDR3 reads CASGLNNEQFF. The CDR3 region has the DNA TGCGCCAGCGGTTTAAACAATGAGCAGTTCTTC.

The chain uses TRBV5-1 and TRBJ2-2; no definite D call. This CDR3 region has 16 residues. Per the germline V gene, CDR1 is SGHRS and CDR2 is YFSETQ. Between the trimmed V and J ends, which lost 2 bases and 2 bases, there was a span of 13 bases. CDR3 protein: CASSLGRRSNTGELFF. The CDR3, as DNA: TGCGCCAGCAGCTTAGGGCGCAGGTCTAACACCGGGGAGCTGTTTTTT.

The chain links TRBV5-5 to TRBJ1-2; D call uncertain. Germline assignment: CDR1 SGHKS and CDR2 YYEKEE (reference sequence). The V and J ends lost 4 bases and 2 bases respectively, with 21 bases between them. The length of the CDR3 is 17 residues. CDR3 in amino acids: CASSLRFLPHQNYGYTF. The CDR3 coding sequence is TGTGCCAGCAGCCTGAGGTTTCTCCCGCACCAAAACTATGGCTACACCTTC.

The chain joins TRBV1 to TRBJ2-7. TRBV1 is listed as a pseudogene. The CDR3 is made up of 12 amino acids. CDR3 region: CTSSRRTYEQYF. CDR3 in DNA: TGCACCAGCAGCCGAAGGACCTACGAGCAGTACTTC.

This chain uses TRBV18 with TRBJ2-1; 11 bases are a match to TRBD2. V was clipped by 3 bases and J by 3 bases; unmatched bases: 4. The CDR3 is made up of 16 amino acids. CDR1 is KGHSH and CDR2 is LQKENI in the germline V gene. The CDR3 nucleotides are TGTGCCAGCTCACCGGTTAGCGGGGGGGGCTACAATGAGCAGTTCTTC. This sequence encodes CASSPVSGGGYNEQFF.

The chain joins TRBV10-3 to TRBJ1-2; the D is unclear. The CDR3 totals 14 residues. Per the germline V gene, CDR1 is ENHRY and CDR2 is SYGVKD. The V end lost 2 bases, the J end lost 9 bases, and 16 bases lay between the germline ends. For the CDR3, the DNA is TGTGCCATCAGTGAGGCCCAGGCCACCGCGAGCTACACCTTC. As protein: CAISEAQATASYTF.

Only one count was recorded for this clone. The chain recombines TRBV4-1 with TRBJ2-5, with D hard to call. The germline gives CDR1 MGHRA, CDR2 YSYEKL. The V and J ends lost 1 base and 5 bases respectively, with 5 bases between them. CDR3 length: 12 residues. DNA for the CDR3: TGCGCCAGCAGCCAAGCGTTGGAGACCCAGTACTTC. Amino acids: CASSQALETQYF.

V gene TRBV28 combines with J gene TRBJ1-1; D may be TRBD1 (5 bases). The CDR3 sequence is 12 residues long. Germline assignment: CDR1 MDHEN and CDR2 SYDVKM. The V and J ends lost 11 bases and 5 bases respectively, with 15 bases between them. This CDR3 reads CAATVAGTEAFF. CDR3 coding DNA: TGTGCCGCGACAGTGGCGGGGACTGAAGCTTTCTTT.

The chain has TRBV4-1 and TRBJ2-1; D not resolved. V gave up 1 base and J gave up 0 bases, with 4 bases separating them. Per germline, CDR1 MGHRA and CDR2 YSYEKL. This CDR3 spans 14 amino acids. CDR3 in DNA: TGCGCCAGCAGCCAAGCCAGCTCCTACAATGAGCAGTTCTTC. This encodes CASSQASSYNEQFF.

The chain employs TRBV11-3 and TRBJ1-5; 8 bases map to TRBD1. CDR1 and CDR2 from the germline V gene are SGHNT and YENEEA. This CDR3 comprises 15 residues. Unmatched junction bases numbered 6, after V lost 5 bases and J lost 3 bases. This CDR3 reads CASSVTGASNQPQHF. CDR3 nucleotide sequence: TGTGCCAGCAGCGTGACAGGGGCCTCCAATCAGCCCCAGCATTTT.

The chain is built from TRBV9 and TRBJ2-6; D is possibly TRBD2 (5 bases). The length of the CDR3 is 19 residues. The V gene's germline CDR1 is SGDLS and CDR2 YYNGEE. V was cut by 6 bases and J by 0 bases, with 22 bases left in between. CDR3 bases: TGTGCCAGCACCACAGAAGGGAGACAATCCCGCTCTGGGGCCAACGTCCTGACTTTC. Protein: CASTTEGRQSRSGANVLTF.

This clone has a single count. The V gene is TRBV5-1, the J gene TRBJ1-3; TRBD1 aligns across 8 bases. The CDR3 sequence is 15 residues long. Germline V gene sequence: CDR1 SGHRS, CDR2 YFSETQ. The trim removed 7 bases at V and 3 bases at J, leaving 9 bases unmatched. The CDR3 DNA reads as TGCGCCAGCTCCAATCAGGGGGCAGATGGAAACACCATATATTTT. This codes for CASSNQGADGNTIYF.

CDR3 loop: CASRGPPRVKLYEQYF. In DNA, the CDR3 is TGTGCCAGCAGGGGGCCCCCTAGGGTTAAGCTCTACGAGCAGTACTTC. The chain combines TRBV2 with TRBJ2-7, with TRBD1 as a possible D gene (5 bases). Trimming left V 6 bases short and J 3 bases short, with 21 bases between. The CDR3 sequence is 16 residues long. CDR1 and CDR2 (germline): SNHLY, FYNNEI.